This T cell receptor beta chain was observed in a study of CD8+ T cells in alopecia areata. RNA extraction and reverse transcription yielded cDNA as sequencing template. Repertoires were generated with immunoSEQ multiplex PCR, while TCRdb's copy carries only in-frame clones and drops some. The sample yields 150,000 to 250,000 clones, more than 55% seen once. Germline CDR1 reads GTSNPN; CDR2 reads SVGIG (reference sequence). Trimming cost V 0 bases and J 2 bases, with 12 bases left between them. The CDR3 sequence is 15 residues long. This clone has a handful of counts. Antigen specificity is unknown. The treatment was: oral pan-JAK inhibitor, 5-10 mg twice daily. Study outcomes and limitations: Persistence during tofacitinib was seen for many expanded lesional clones in scalp and blood.

The sequenced sample was CD4+ T cells sorted from blood, obtained at week 4, from a patient treated with tofacitinib. The chain joins TRBV30 to TRBJ2-3; D might be TRBD2 (7 bases). The TCR originated in a human donor with alopecia areata. CDR3 bases: TGTGCCTGGAGTGTACGCCGGGGGGCCACAGATACGCAGTATTTT. Protein sequence: CAWSVRRGATDTQYF.